The 21 T cell receptor beta chains below all came from one sample that was sequenced in a study of blood T cell repertoires in COVID-19. Sequenced by immunoSEQ multiplex PCR; TCRdb stores in-frame clones only, minus some. The sample lists 200,000 to 300,000 clones; roughly 90% were seen once. Sequenced: peripheral blood. Receptor source: a man aged 25 to 40 with active or convalescent COVID-19.

The rearrangement uses TRBV7-2 and TRBJ2-1; weak D call: TRBD2 (6 bases). The V gene's germline CDR1 is SGHTA and CDR2 FQGNSA. The CDR3 has 12 residues. Trimming stripped 7 bases from V and 8 bases from J, with 12 bases between. This CDR3 reads CASTFWGDEQFF. The CDR3 nucleotides are TGTGCCAGCACCTTCTGGGGGGATGAGCAGTTCTTC.

The chain recombines TRBV27 with TRBJ2-7; 9 bases align to TRBD2. CDR1 and CDR2 (germline): MNHEY, SMNVEV (reference sequence). This CDR3 is 15 amino acids long. Unmatched junction bases numbered 5, after V lost 4 bases and J lost 1 base. The DNA of the CDR3 is TGTGCCAGCAGTTCCTCTAGCGGGGTTTCCTACGAGCAGTACTTC. It yields the protein CASSSSSGVSYEQYF.

J is TRBJ2-1 and V is TRBV19; 7 bases agree with TRBD2. This CDR3 is 15 amino acids long. The V segment lost 3 bases and the J segment 7 bases; nucleotides outside the gene matches: 9. Germline V gene data show CDR1 as LNHDA and CDR2 as SQIVND (reference sequence). This chain's CDR3 is CASSILAGRANEQFF. DNA of the CDR3: TGTGCCAGTAGTATTCTGGCAGGGAGGGCAAATGAGCAGTTCTTC. Drawing the rest from reference TRBV19 and TRBJ2-1, the complete variable domain is DGGITQSPKYLFRKEGQNVTLSCEQNLNHDAMYWYRQDPGQGLRLIYYSQIVNDFQKGDIAEGYSVSREKKESFPLTVTSAQKNPTAFYLCASSILAGRANEQFFGPGTRLTVL.

The rearrangement uses TRBV15 and TRBJ1-1; possibly TRBD1 for D (5 bases). The CDR3 length is 14 residues. Trimming pared 3 bases from V and 3 bases from J, leaving 11 bases between. Germline assignment: CDR1 LNHNV and CDR2 YYDKDF (reference sequence). For the CDR3, the DNA is TGTGCCACCAGCAGGCCTCAGGGCGACACTGAAGCTTTCTTT. Its protein product is CATSRPQGDTEAFF. Complete variable domain (other parts from reference TRBV15 and TRBJ1-1): DAMVIQNPRYQVTQFGKPVTLSCSQTLNHNVMYWYQQKSSQAPKLLFHYYDKDFNNEADTPDNFQSRRPNTSFCFLDIRSPGLGDTAMYLCATSRPQGDTEAFFGQGTRLTVV.

The chain carries TRBV5-1 and TRBJ2-3; D is unclear. The CDR3 runs to 13 residues. The V gene's germline CDR1 is SGHRS and CDR2 YFSETQ. The germline V and J ends were trimmed by 4 bases and 0 bases, with 6 bases remaining between them. CDR3 coding DNA: TGCGCCAGCAGCAAAGAGAGCACAGATACGCAGTATTTT. Translating gives CASSKESTDTQYF. Full variable domain (rest looked up from reference TRBV5-1 and TRBJ2-3): KAGVTQTPRYLIKTRGQQVTLSCSPISGHRSVSWYQQTPGQGLQFLFEYFSETQRNKGNFPGRFSGRQFSNSRSEMNVSTLELGDSALYLCASSKESTDTQYFGPGTRLTVL.

The V and J genes are TRBV7-2 and TRBJ2-5; TRBD2 matches 15 bases. Germline loops: CDR1 SGHTA, CDR2 FQGNSA. V was clipped by 5 bases and J by 5 bases; unmatched bases: 6. The CDR3 is made up of 16 amino acids. The CDR3 here is CASSRGLAGGRETQYF. Here the CDR3 DNA reads TGTGCCAGCAGCCGCGGACTAGCGGGGGGGCGGGAGACCCAGTACTTC.

The table lists this clone with a count of one. The chain joins TRBV4-1 to TRBJ1-4; D remains unclear. Trimming pared 2 bases from V and 7 bases from J, leaving 8 bases between. This CDR3 spans 13 amino acids. Germline V lookup: CDR1 MGHRA, CDR2 YSYEKL. CDR3 sequence reads: CASSQKGAEKLFF. The CDR3 nucleotides read TGCGCCAGCAGCCAAAAGGGAGCTGAAAAACTGTTTTTT.

The rearrangement links TRBV9 to TRBJ2-2; TRBD1 aligns across 12 bases. CDR1 and CDR2 from the germline V gene are SGDLS and YYNGEE. The CDR3 extends over 17 amino acids. With V trimmed by 0 bases and J by 7 bases, 7 bases remained unmatched. The CDR3 loop is CASSVAGTGGLGGELFF. The CDR3 coding sequence is TGTGCCAGCAGCGTAGCCGGGACAGGGGGCCTAGGCGGGGAGCTGTTTTTT.

The rearrangement uses TRBV11-2 and TRBJ1-1, with D uncertain. V was cut by 0 bases and J by 1 base, with 21 bases left in between. Germline V lookup: CDR1 SGHAT, CDR2 FQNNGV. The CDR3 is made up of 19 amino acids. DNA of the CDR3: TGTGCCAGCAGCTTAGATTCCCTAAGAGAGGATTTGAGGAACACTGAAGCTTTCTTT. Encoded protein: CASSLDSLREDLRNTEAFF.

The chain links TRBV5-1 to TRBJ1-1; D perhaps matches TRBD1 (6 bases). The germline V gene encodes CDR1 SGHRS and CDR2 YFSETQ. The CDR3 spans 14 residues. Trimming took off 5 bases at V and 7 bases at J, with 18 bases between the two ends. For the CDR3, the DNA is TGCGCCAGCAGTTCCCCGTGGCAAGGGGGTGAAGCTTTCTTT. This codes for CASSSPWQGGEAFF.

The V and J genes are TRBV27 and TRBJ1-5; possibly TRBD1 for D (6 bases). Deletions cut 2 bases from V and 5 bases from J, with 13 bases between. The CDR3 extends over 15 amino acids. Germline V gene data show CDR1 as MNHEY and CDR2 as SMNVEV (reference sequence). The CDR3 reads CASSLSPGQDQPQHF. The CDR3 bases are TGTGCCAGCAGTTTAAGCCCGGGACAAGATCAGCCCCAGCATTTT.

The rearrangement links TRBV10-2 to TRBJ1-5; D is uncertain. CDR1 and CDR2 from the germline V gene are WSHSY and SAAADI. CDR3 length: 14 amino acids. The V end lost 6 bases, the J end lost 2 bases, and 11 bases lay between the germline ends. The CDR3 DNA is TGCGCCAGCAGCTCGACAAGCCGCAATCAGCCCCAGCATTTT. It specifies CASSSTSRNQPQHF.

The V gene is TRBV4-1, the J gene TRBJ1-5; unclear D gene. CDR3 size: 16 residues. Trimming removed 0 bases at V and 6 bases at J, with 15 bases between. Per germline, CDR1 MGHRA and CDR2 YSYEKL. CDR3 nucleotide sequence: TGCGCCAGCAGCCAAGAGCCCGGGATGAACGGTCAGCCCCAGCATTTT. Protein product: CASSQEPGMNGQPQHF.

In DNA form, the CDR3 reads TGTGCCAGCAGCCATGACACGCGTGGCTACACCTTC. Residues: CASSHDTRGYTF. The chain uses TRBV11-2 and TRBJ1-2; D not certain. Germline V gives CDR1 SGHAT, CDR2 FQNNGV. The CDR3 runs to 12 residues. V lost 5 bases and J 7 bases, leaving 11 bases between the germline ends.

The rearrangement uses TRBV4-3 and TRBJ1-2; possible D gene TRBD1, 5 bases. Trimming shortened V by 6 bases and J by 7 bases, and 18 bases separated the two germline ends. The CDR3 extends over 14 amino acids. The V gene's germline CDR1 is LGHNA and CDR2 YSLEER. The CDR3 nucleotides read TGCGCCAGCAGTCCCGGGACTCCTTTTGGTGGCTACACCTTC. This codes for CASSPGTPFGGYTF.

This rearrangement joins TRBV29-1 to TRBJ1-2; a possible D gene is TRBD1 (6 bases). The length of the CDR3 is 12 residues. Germline CDR1 and CDR2: SQVTM and ANQGSEA. V lost 4 bases and J 3 bases, leaving 9 bases between the germline ends. CDR3 region: CSVGQADYGYTF. CDR3 bases: TGCAGCGTTGGACAGGCGGACTATGGCTACACCTTC.

The chain has TRBV12-3 or TRBV12-4 and TRBJ1-1; 12 nucleotides line up with TRBD1. The V segment lost 7 bases and the J segment 11 bases; nucleotides outside the gene matches: 8. The CDR3 sequence is 13 residues long. Here the CDR3 reads CASTQGTGGRAFF. The CDR3 DNA is TGTGCCAGCACCCAAGGGACAGGGGGCCGGGCTTTCTTT.

The chain joins TRBV19 to TRBJ1-5, with TRBD1 matching over 7 bases. CDR1 and CDR2 (germline): LNHDA, SQIVND (reference sequence). The CDR3 runs 15 residues. V lost 0 bases to trimming and J lost 7 bases; unmatched junction nucleotides: 6. The CDR3 sequence is CASSIEYRGGQPQHF. CDR3 DNA sequence: TGTGCCAGTAGTATAGAATACAGGGGCGGCCAGCCCCAGCATTTT. The variable domain in full, completed from reference TRBV19 and TRBJ1-5, reads DGGITQSPKYLFRKEGQNVTLSCEQNLNHDAMYWYRQDPGQGLRLIYYSQIVNDFQKGDIAEGYSVSREKKESFPLTVTSAQKNPTAFYLCASSIEYRGGQPQHFGDGTRLSIL.

J is TRBJ2-6 and V is TRBV5-1, with D maybe TRBD1 (6 bases). This CDR3 region has 19 residues. Germline V gene data show CDR1 as SGHRS and CDR2 as YFSETQ. Trimming removed 0 bases from V and 0 bases from J, with 16 bases in between. In DNA, the CDR3 is TGCGCCAGCAGCTTGGGGCAGTGGACAGCGAGCTCTGGGGCCAACGTCCTGACTTTC. Protein: CASSLGQWTASSGANVLTF.

The V call is TRBV7-2, the J call TRBJ1-6; D gene uncertain. The germline gives CDR1 SGHTA, CDR2 FQGNSA. V lost 2 bases and J 5 bases, leaving 7 bases between the germline ends. The CDR3 covers 14 residues. The CDR3 DNA follows: TGTGCCAGCAGCTTACGGGGTAATAATTCACCCCTCCACTTT. Translation gives CASSLRGNNSPLHF.

The chain couples TRBV29-1 to TRBJ2-7, with D possibly matching TRBD1 (6 bases). This CDR3 is built from 11 residues. V was trimmed by 7 bases and J by 6 bases, leaving 13 bases between them. Looked up from germline, CDR1 is SQVTM and CDR2 is ANQGSEA. The CDR3 protein is CSGGQGSEQYF. CDR3 bases: TGCAGCGGGGGGCAGGGCAGCGAGCAGTACTTC.